The 13 T cell receptor beta chains listed next were all sequenced from one sample in a study of T-cell reconstitution after alpha-beta-depleted transplantation in children. Molecular barcoding with unique molecular identifiers was used for the TCRbeta library. TCRdb re-called the PCR reads with MiXCR, one entry per CDR3 protein. The repertoire includes approximately 190,000 distinct CDR3 sequences, approximately 8% of them detected once, and roughly a third sits in the top ten. Sequenced here: PBMCs, mostly from graft donor cells, sampled 360 days after TCRalphabeta/CD19-depleted stem cell transplant. All receptors derive from a male patient between 2 and 10 years old who had a stem cell transplant for acute myeloid leukemia, so the T cells may come from the graft donor.

The sample holds many counts of this clonotype. The chain has TRBV12-3 or TRBV12-4 and TRBJ1-1; no definite D call. The CDR3 loop spans 11 amino acids. Trimming removed 3 bases from V and 5 bases from J, with 4 bases in between. The CDR3 spells CASSFRTEAFF. CDR3 in DNA: TGTGCCAGCAGTTTCCGGACTGAAGCTTTCTTT.

The chain is built from TRBV5-5 and TRBJ2-3; D may correspond to TRBD1 or TRBD2 (5 bases each). The CDR3 is 14 residues long. Trimming pared 2 bases from V and 4 bases from J, leaving 11 bases between. Germline CDR1 SGHKS, CDR2 YYEKEE (reference sequence). This CDR3 reads CASSFWGSPDTQYF. In DNA, the CDR3 is TGTGCCAGCAGCTTCTGGGGGAGTCCAGATACGCAGTATTTT.

CDR3 in amino acids: CASSPTTSSHFRPYNEQFF. CDR3 coding DNA: TGTGCCAGCAGCCCAACGACTAGCTCACACTTCAGACCCTACAATGAGCAGTTCTTC. The chain recombines TRBV3-1 with TRBJ2-1; 7 bases are a match to TRBD2. Germline V gene lookup returns CDR1 LGHDT and CDR2 YNNKEL (reference sequence). The J segment lost 2 bases and the V segment lost 4 bases, leaving 17 bases of the junction unmatched. CDR3 length equals 19 residues.

This clonotype was observed at least ten times. The chain uses TRBV28 and TRBJ2-4, with 7 bases lining up with TRBD2. Per the germline V gene, CDR1 is MDHEN and CDR2 is SYDVKM. The CDR3 contains 13 residues. The J segment lost 15 bases and the V segment lost 5 bases, leaving 13 bases of the junction unmatched. The CDR3 spells CASSLDQRGGWYF. CDR3 DNA sequence: TGTGCCAGCAGTCTTGACCAAAGGGGAGGGTGGTACTTC.

This clonotype was counted ten times or more. This chain joins TRBV4-3 and TRBJ2-7; perhaps D is TRBD1 or TRBD2 (6 bases each). There are 13 residues in the CDR3. Germline CDR1 is LGHNA and CDR2 is YSLEER. Deletions cut 0 bases from V and 9 bases from J, with 12 bases between. CDR3 sequence reads: CASSQELRGVQYF. In nucleotides, the CDR3 is TGCGCCAGCAGCCAAGAACTTAGGGGGGTGCAGTACTTC.

The chain has TRBV2 and TRBJ2-7, with a weak D call TRBD1 (5 bases). The CDR3 has 12 residues. Germline CDR1 reads SNHLY; CDR2 reads FYNNEI. Trimming pared 6 bases from V and 3 bases from J, leaving 9 bases between. DNA for the CDR3: TGTGCCAGCAGACCCGACAGCTACGAGCAGTACTTC. Its protein product is CASRPDSYEQYF. Combining the CDR3 with reference TRBV2 and TRBJ2-7 gives the whole variable domain EPEVTQTPSHQVTQMGQEVILRCVPISNHLYFYWYRQILGQKVEFLVSFYNNEISEKSEIFDDQFSVERPDGSNFTLKIRSTKLEDSAMYFCASRPDSYEQYFGPGTRLTVT.

This clonotype was seen repeatedly, ten times or more. The gene calls are TRBV12-3 or TRBV12-4 and TRBJ1-5; no firm D call. The CDR3 runs 14 residues. The V gene lost 3 bases and the J gene lost 4 bases, with 10 bases spanning the gap. This chain's CDR3 is CASSFPDGNQPQHF. In DNA form, the CDR3 reads TGTGCCAGCAGTTTTCCCGACGGTAATCAGCCCCAGCATTTT.

The V call is TRBV5-5, the J call TRBJ2-7, with a weak D call TRBD2 (5 bases). CDR1 is SGHKS and CDR2 is YYEKEE in the germline V gene (reference sequence). The CDR3 extends over 12 amino acids. V was shortened by 4 bases and J by 5 bases, with 10 bases between the two germline ends. The CDR3 DNA reads TGTGCCAGCAGCCCGGGATATAACGAGCAGTACTTC. The encoded protein is CASSPGYNEQYF.

The J gene is TRBJ2-1, the V gene TRBV7-9, with 9 nucleotides matching TRBD2. Germline CDR1 and CDR2: SEHNR and FQNEAQ (reference sequence). The CDR3 sequence is 15 residues long. Trimming removed 4 bases from V and 4 bases from J; junction bases left unmatched: 5. CDR3 sequence: CASSSWTSDYNEQFF. The CDR3 nucleotides read TGTGCCAGCAGCTCCTGGACTAGCGATTACAATGAGCAGTTCTTC.

J is TRBJ1-1 and V is TRBV7-8, with D unresolved. CDR3 length: 13 residues. CDR1 and CDR2 from the germline V gene are SGHVS and FQNEAQ. Trimming stripped 1 base from V and 5 bases from J, with 8 bases between. The CDR3 reads CASSLGRVTEAFF. Written as DNA, the CDR3 is TGTGCCAGCAGCTTAGGGCGGGTGACTGAAGCTTTCTTT.

A few counts support this clonotype. The chain is built from TRBV12-3 or TRBV12-4 and TRBJ2-3; 11 nucleotides agree with TRBD2. This CDR3 contains 15 residues. The junction had 3 bases not matched to a gene; V was cut back by 1 base and J by 6 bases. In DNA form, the CDR3 reads TGTGCCAGCAGTTTAGGGGGACTAGCGGCGGATACGCAGTATTTT. This codes for CASSLGGLAADTQYF.

This clonotype was observed many times. The rearrangement uses TRBV11-2 and TRBJ2-3, with a tentative D call TRBD1 (6 bases). CDR3 length: 19 residues. Germline values: CDR1 SGHAT, CDR2 FQNNGV. The V end lost 6 bases, the J end lost 2 bases, and 27 bases lay between the germline ends. Here the CDR3 reads CASRSAVGAFVRHTDTQYF. DNA for the CDR3: TGTGCCAGCAGGTCTGCGGTGGGGGCTTTCGTACGTCACACAGATACGCAGTATTTT.

Ten or more counts support this clonotype. The V call is TRBV12-3 or TRBV12-4, the J call TRBJ1-2; D ambiguous. The CDR3 contains 12 residues. Trimming shortened V by 7 bases and J by 8 bases, and 14 bases separated the two germline ends. DNA for the CDR3: TGTGCCAGCAAACTGAACGTAGGGGGCTACACCTTC. Translation: CASKLNVGGYTF.